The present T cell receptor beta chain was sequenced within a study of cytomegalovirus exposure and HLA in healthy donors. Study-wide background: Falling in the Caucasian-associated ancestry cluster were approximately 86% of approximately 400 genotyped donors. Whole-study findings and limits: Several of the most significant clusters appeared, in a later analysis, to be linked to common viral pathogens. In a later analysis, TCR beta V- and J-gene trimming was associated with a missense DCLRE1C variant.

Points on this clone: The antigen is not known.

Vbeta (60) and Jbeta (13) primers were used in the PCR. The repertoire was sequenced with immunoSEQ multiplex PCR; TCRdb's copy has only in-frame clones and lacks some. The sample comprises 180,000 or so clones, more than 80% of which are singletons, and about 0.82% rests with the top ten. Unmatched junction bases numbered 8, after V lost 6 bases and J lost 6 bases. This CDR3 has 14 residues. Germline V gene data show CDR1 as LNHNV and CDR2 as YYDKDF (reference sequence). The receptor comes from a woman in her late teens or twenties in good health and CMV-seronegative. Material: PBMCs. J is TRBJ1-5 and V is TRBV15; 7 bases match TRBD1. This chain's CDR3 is CATSLRQGGQPQHF. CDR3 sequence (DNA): TGTGCCACCAGTCTGAGACAGGGAGGTCAGCCCCAGCATTTT.